This T cell receptor (beta chain) was identified in a study of blood T cells in healthy people across ages. Study results and caveats: PBMCs went unsorted, and a conclusive naive versus antigen-experienced comparison was therefore prevented. From one million sequenced T cells, diversity estimates were lower bounds.

Healthy Caucasian individuals from Russia aged roughly 6 to 90 were enrolled as donors. Then a second PCR, running roughly 7 to 11 cycles, was carried out with a sample-barcoded 5' primer and a J-beta primer mix. A template-switch adaptor with 12 random nucleotides tagged each cDNA molecule. TCRdb independently ran MiXCR on the 5' RACE reads; one entry per CDR3 protein. Among 2 million or so distinct CDR3 sequences listed, around half were seen once. The CDR3 is 14 amino acids. V lost 4 bases, J lost 2 bases, and 10 bases lay in between. Germline V gene lookup returns CDR1 SGHAT and CDR2 FQNNGV. This clonotype was seen only once. Antigen: not known.

The sequence came from a woman aged 40 to 49 in good health. The specimen sequenced was blood. V gene TRBV11-2 combines with J gene TRBJ2-3; D call uncertain. The chain's CDR3 is CASSSIGSTDTQYF. The CDR3 DNA reads TGTGCCAGCAGCTCGATCGGATCCACAGATACGCAGTATTTT.